This TCR beta chain was sequenced in a study of T cells in Graves' hyperthyroidism and ophthalmopathy. Authors of the study amplified TCR beta CDR3 regions from RNA transcripts. Using the HTBI primer set, a first-round RT-PCR was run on the TCR CDR3. MiXCR, applied by TCRdb to the multiplex PCR reads, yields one record per CDR3 protein. This table has about 840,000 distinct CDR3 sequences, over 35% appearing once. This CDR3 comprises 15 residues. Trimming removed 3 bases at V and 5 bases at J, with 16 bases between. Germline CDR1 is LNHNV and CDR2 is YYDKDF (reference sequence). The sequenced sample was blood. This TCR was recovered from a man aged 18 to 35 with Graves' hyperthyroidism. The chain couples TRBV15 to TRBJ2-5; D is perhaps TRBD1 (5 bases). The CDR3 DNA reads as TGTGCCACCAGCAGTGGGGCGGACGGTGGGGAGACCCAGTACTTC. Its translation: CATSSGADGGETQYF.